These 23 T cell receptor beta chains were all obtained from the same sample, sequenced in a study of blood T cell repertoires in COVID-19. Libraries were prepared by immunoSEQ multiplex PCR; TCRdb keeps only in-frame clonotypes and omits some of them. The sample yields 150,000 to 200,000 clones, 86% seen once. The sequenced sample was peripheral blood. The receptors stem from a man aged 18 to 29 with acute or convalescent COVID-19.

The gene calls are TRBV11-2 and TRBJ2-1; D call uncertain. The germline V gene has CDR1 SGHAT and CDR2 FQNNGV. The CDR3 is made up of 14 amino acids. V lost 5 bases, J lost 9 bases, and 17 bases lay in between. The CDR3 sequence: CASSRPSGVGEQFF. Here the CDR3 DNA reads TGTGCCAGCAGCCGACCGTCAGGCGTCGGTGAGCAGTTCTTC.

This chain joins TRBV24-1 and TRBJ2-3; D not certain. The germline V and J ends were trimmed by 3 bases and 2 bases, with 5 bases remaining between them. Germline V lookup: CDR1 KGHDR, CDR2 SFDVKD. The CDR3 length is 13 residues. CDR3 bases: TGTGCCACCAGTGATCCGTCCACAGATACGCAGTATTTT. Translating it yields CATSDPSTDTQYF.

The chain joins TRBV6-5 to TRBJ1-4, with D perhaps TRBD1 (6 bases). Germline V lookup: CDR1 MNHEY, CDR2 SVGAGI. The CDR3 spans 15 residues. V was trimmed by 6 bases and J by 7 bases, leaving 18 bases between them. CDR3 sequence: CASRSGGRRSEKLFF. The DNA of the CDR3 is TGTGCCAGCAGGTCCGGGGGGCGCAGAAGTGAAAAACTGTTTTTT.

V is TRBV27 and J is TRBJ2-5, with D perhaps TRBD2 (5 bases). This CDR3 has 13 amino acids. Germline CDR1 reads MNHEY; CDR2 reads SMNVEV (reference sequence). Trimming took 3 bases from V and 4 from J, leaving 9 bases between them. CDR3 sequence: CASSFDGGETQYF. CDR3 bases: TGTGCCAGCAGTTTCGACGGAGGAGAGACCCAGTACTTC.

The chain carries TRBV5-4 and TRBJ1-2; a weak D match, TRBD1 (5 bases). The CDR3 runs 14 residues. V was pared by 4 bases and J by 4 bases, with 14 bases between. Germline V CDR1 and CDR2: SGHNT, YYREEE (reference sequence). The DNA of the CDR3 is TGTGCCAGCAGCGGGGGGAACCGGCCCTATGGCTACACCTTC. Translation gives CASSGGNRPYGYTF.

The gene calls are TRBV30 and TRBJ1-5; the D gene is possibly TRBD1 (5 bases). CDR3 length: 15 amino acids. V was clipped by 0 bases and J by 0 bases, with 9 bases between them. The germline gives CDR1 GTSNPN, CDR2 SVGIG (reference sequence). As DNA, the CDR3 is TGTGCCTGGAGTGTAGGGGCGATTAGCAATCAGCCCCAGCATTTT. Its protein product is CAWSVGAISNQPQHF.

This clone was counted a single time. The chain recombines TRBV5-1 with TRBJ2-1; D perhaps matches TRBD1 (5 bases). V shed 3 bases and J shed 7 bases, with 8 bases lying between them. The CDR3 is 12 residues long. Germline CDR1 SGHRS, CDR2 YFSETQ. The CDR3 is CASSYQGNEQFF. The CDR3 DNA is TGCGCCAGCAGCTACCAGGGAAATGAGCAGTTCTTC.

The V call is TRBV20-1, the J call TRBJ2-5, with TRBD1 identical over 7 bases. V was pared by 3 bases and J by 2 bases, with 6 bases of the junction left unmatched. This CDR3 contains 14 residues. Germline V gives CDR1 DFQATT, CDR2 SNEGSKA (reference sequence). This CDR3 reads CSASTGVGQETQYF. In DNA, the CDR3 is TGCAGTGCTAGTACAGGGGTGGGGCAAGAGACCCAGTACTTC.

This chain uses TRBV9 with TRBJ1-1, with 7 bases matching TRBD1. CDR1 and CDR2 from the germline V gene are SGDLS and YYNGEE. V shed 0 bases and J 0 bases; nucleotides not matched to a gene: 2. This CDR3 is built from 15 residues. The CDR3: CASSVEGQLNTEAFF. The CDR3 region has the DNA TGTGCCAGCAGCGTAGAGGGACAGTTGAACACTGAAGCTTTCTTT. The full variable domain, completed using reference TRBV9 and TRBJ1-1, is DSGVTQTPKHLITATGQRVTLRCSPRSGDLSVYWYQQSLDQGLQFLIQYYNGEERAKGNILERFSAQQFPDLHSELNLSSLELGDSALYFCASSVEGQLNTEAFFGQGTRLTVV.

The V gene is TRBV3-1 (or the pseudogene TRBV3-2), the J gene TRBJ2-2; 12 bases fit TRBD1. The germline V gene encodes CDR1 LGHDT and CDR2 YNNKEL (reference sequence). The CDR3 extends over 16 amino acids. V lost 4 bases, J lost 7 bases, and 7 bases stayed unmatched. The CDR3 region is CASSRGTGGANGELFF. CDR3 nucleotides: TGTGCCAGCAGCCGAGGGACAGGGGGCGCCAACGGGGAGCTGTTTTTT.

J is TRBJ1-1 and V is TRBV25-1, with TRBD1 as a possible D gene (5 bases). The CDR3 runs to 13 residues. Between the trimmed V and J ends, which lost 5 bases and 8 bases, there was a span of 15 bases. Germline V CDR1 and CDR2: MGHDK, SYGVNS. This CDR3 is CASSKGGTAEAFF. CDR3 DNA sequence: TGTGCCAGCAGTAAAGGCGGGACCGCAGAAGCTTTCTTT.

The chain recombines TRBV3-1 (or the pseudogene TRBV3-2) with TRBJ2-5; D is possibly TRBD2 (7 bases). Trimming stripped 4 bases from V and 10 bases from J, with 28 bases between. The length of the CDR3 is 17 residues. Per germline, CDR1 LGHDT and CDR2 YNNKEL (reference sequence). CDR3 region: CASSPKPWGGASGDQYF. In nucleotides, the CDR3 is TGTGCCAGCAGCCCGAAACCTTGGGGGGGCGCATCCGGAGACCAGTACTTC.

This clone turned up a few times. V usage is TRBV6-1 and J usage is TRBJ1-6; D ambiguous. Germline CDR1 reads MNHNS; CDR2 reads SASEGT. V lost 2 bases and J lost 0, with 11 bases in between. The CDR3 is 17 amino acids. CDR3 loop: CASSELRASSYNSPLHF. The CDR3 bases are TGTGCCAGCAGTGAACTGAGGGCGAGCTCCTATAATTCACCCCTCCACTTT.

V gene TRBV21-1 combines with J gene TRBJ2-3; TRBD2 is the table's D call, not checked against the DNA. TRBV21-1 is classified as a pseudogene. The CDR3 loop spans 13 amino acids. CDR3 in DNA: TGTGCCAGCAGCAATCCGGTGACAGATACGCAGTATTTT. This encodes CASSNPVTDTQYF.

The V call is TRBV5-4, the J call TRBJ1-6, with 7 bases identical to TRBD1. The V and J ends lost 5 bases and 7 bases, in that order; junction bases with no gene match: 9. There are 15 residues in the CDR3. Germline CDR1 SGHNT, CDR2 YYREEE (reference sequence). CDR3 DNA sequence: TGTGCCAGCAGGCCCGAAGGACAGGAGAATTCACCCCTCCACTTT. Encoded protein: CASRPEGQENSPLHF.

J is TRBJ2-1 and V is TRBV9; perhaps TRBD2 as D (7 bases). CDR1 SGDLS and CDR2 YYNGEE come from the germline V gene. Trimming removed 2 bases at V and 0 bases at J, with 12 bases between. This CDR3 region has 16 residues. Here the CDR3 reads CASSVTGGPSYNEQFF. The CDR3 DNA follows: TGTGCCAGCAGCGTTACGGGGGGCCCCTCCTACAATGAGCAGTTCTTC.

The V gene is TRBV29-1, the J gene TRBJ1-2; 9 bases agree with TRBD1. V dropped 6 bases and J dropped 4; count of bases not matched to a gene: 12. The CDR3 has 15 amino acids. Per the germline V gene, CDR1 is SQVTM and CDR2 is ANQGSEA. The chain's CDR3 is CSVAPPGQGTYGYTF. CDR3 nucleotides: TGCAGCGTAGCACCCCCGGGACAGGGAACCTATGGCTACACCTTC.

V is TRBV6-2 or TRBV6-3 and J is TRBJ2-2; D gene uncertain. Germline V CDR1 and CDR2: MNHEY, SVGEGT. The CDR3 sequence is 14 residues long. V lost 4 bases, J lost 4 bases, and 10 bases lay in between. The CDR3 region is CASSSLKFTGELFF. The DNA of the CDR3 is TGTGCCAGCAGTTCCCTTAAATTCACCGGGGAGCTGTTTTTT.

This chain joins TRBV6-5 and TRBJ2-7, with a tentative D call TRBD1 (5 bases). The V end lost 7 bases, the J end lost 2 bases, and 9 bases lay between the germline ends. The CDR3 spans 12 residues. Germline lookup yields CDR1 MNHEY and CDR2 SVGAGI. CDR3 protein: CASNGAAYEQYF. The DNA of the CDR3 is TGTGCCAGCAATGGGGCAGCCTACGAGCAGTACTTC.

This clone was picked up one time. CDR3 amino acids: CASSRDRAGNTIYF. The CDR3 DNA reads TGTGCCAGCAGCCGCGACAGGGCTGGAAACACCATATATTTT. The V gene is TRBV3-1 (or the pseudogene TRBV3-2), the J gene TRBJ1-3; 7 nucleotides line up with TRBD1. The CDR3 is 14 residues long. The trim removed 4 bases at V and 2 bases at J, leaving 2 bases unmatched. From germline, CDR1 is LGHDT and CDR2 YNNKEL (reference sequence).

The rearrangement links TRBV7-9 to TRBJ1-6, with 8 nucleotides matching TRBD1. The V gene's germline CDR1 is SEHNR and CDR2 FQNEAQ (reference sequence). The CDR3 is 16 residues long. V dropped 1 base and J dropped 10; count of bases not matched to a gene: 9. The CDR3 spells CASSLGTGHGNSPLHF. Here the CDR3 DNA reads TGTGCCAGCAGCTTAGGGACAGGGCACGGGAACTCACCCCTCCACTTT. Using reference TRBV7-9 and TRBJ1-6 for the parts outside the CDR3, the full variable domain is DTGVSQNPRHKITKRGQNVTFRCDPISEHNRLYWYRQTLGQGPEFLTYFQNEAQLEKSRLLSDRFSAERPKGSFSTLEIQRTEQGDSAMYLCASSLGTGHGNSPLHFGNGTRLTVT.

The V call is TRBV27, the J call TRBJ2-1; D remains ambiguous. Looked up from germline, CDR1 is MNHEY and CDR2 is SMNVEV (reference sequence). The CDR3 length is 13 residues. V was pared by 1 base and J by 9 bases, with 10 bases between. CDR3 sequence reads: CASSLYTQTEQFF. In nucleotides, the CDR3 is TGTGCCAGCAGTTTATATACACAGACTGAGCAGTTCTTC.

The chain links TRBV7-9 to TRBJ2-3; TRBD2 matches at 12 bases. This CDR3 comprises 16 residues. Germline lookup yields CDR1 SEHNR and CDR2 FQNEAQ (reference sequence). V shed 2 bases, J shed 4 bases, and the junction held 4 bases outside the gene matches. Here the CDR3 DNA reads TGTGCCAGCAGCTTATATCCTAGCGGGGGGGCAGATACGCAGTATTTT. Translating gives CASSLYPSGGADTQYF.